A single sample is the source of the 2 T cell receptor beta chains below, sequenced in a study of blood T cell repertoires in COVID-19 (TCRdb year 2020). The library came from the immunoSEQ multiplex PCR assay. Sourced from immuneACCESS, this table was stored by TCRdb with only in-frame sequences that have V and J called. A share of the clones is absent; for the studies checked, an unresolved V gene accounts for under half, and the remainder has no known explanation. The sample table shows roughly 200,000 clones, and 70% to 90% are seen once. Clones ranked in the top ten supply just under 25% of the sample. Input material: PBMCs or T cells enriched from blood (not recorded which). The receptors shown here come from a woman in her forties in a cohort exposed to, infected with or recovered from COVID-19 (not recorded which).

As DNA, the CDR3 is TGTGCCAGCAGTCGACAGGGGAGCAATCAGCCCCAGCATTTT. It is translated as CASSRQGSNQPQHF. The chain is built from TRBV7-9 and TRBJ1-5; TRBD1 matches at 8 bases. The junction had 2 bases not matched to a gene; V was cut back by 6 bases and J by 1 base. Germline V gene lookup returns CDR1 SEHNR and CDR2 FQNEAQ (reference sequence). The CDR3 extends over 14 amino acids.

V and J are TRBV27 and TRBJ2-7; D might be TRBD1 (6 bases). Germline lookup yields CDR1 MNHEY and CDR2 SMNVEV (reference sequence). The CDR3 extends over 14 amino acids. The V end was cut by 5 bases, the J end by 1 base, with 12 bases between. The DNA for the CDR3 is TGTGCCAGCAGTGCCGGGACAAAGTCCTACGAGCAGTACTTC. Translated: CASSAGTKSYEQYF.